Below, 24 T cell receptor beta chains from the same sample are listed, as sequenced in a study of CD8+ T cells in alopecia areata. Isolated RNA was reverse transcribed into cDNA used as the sequencing template. Measured with immunoSEQ multiplex PCR; TCRdb has only the in-frame clones, and not every one. The sample lists 150,000 to 200,000 clones, 65% to 75% occurring once. Source: CD8+ T cells sorted from blood, taken at week 0. The receptor source for this set is a human donor with alopecia areata.

This clone showed up many times. V gene TRBV7-6 combines with J gene TRBJ2-1, with a tentative D call TRBD1 (6 bases). From germline, CDR1 is SGHVS and CDR2 FNYEAQ. The CDR3 spans 16 residues. V lost 5 bases, J lost 4 bases, and 18 bases lay in between. CDR3 sequence reads: CASSPGGGYVYNEQFF. CDR3 bases: TGTGCCAGCAGCCCTGGGGGCGGATACGTATACAATGAGCAGTTCTTC.

This clone turned up a few times. This specimen includes other DNA sequences encoding the same CDR3. The chain employs TRBV6-5 and TRBJ2-7, with D possibly matching TRBD1 (6 bases). There are 13 residues in the CDR3. The germline gives CDR1 MNHEY, CDR2 SVGAGI. Trimming removed 0 bases from V and 3 bases from J, with 6 bases in between. The chain's CDR3 is CASSYSQGYEQYF. DNA of the CDR3: TGTGCCAGCAGTTACTCACAGGGCTACGAGCAGTACTTC.

This clone came up once. V is TRBV9 and J is TRBJ1-1, with no clear D. The germline CDR1 and CDR2 sequences are SGDLS and YYNGEE. This CDR3 region has 12 residues. The V and J ends lost 4 bases and 6 bases respectively, with 10 bases between them. Here the CDR3 reads CASSPGSPEAFF. CDR3 coding DNA: TGTGCCAGCAGCCCGGGGTCCCCTGAAGCTTTCTTT.

The CDR3 protein is CASSTWTGGEPPTEAFF. CDR3 nucleotide sequence: TGTGCCAGTAGTACGTGGACAGGGGGCGAACCCCCCACTGAAGCTTTCTTT. The rearrangement joins TRBV19 to TRBJ1-1; the match to TRBD1 covers 11 bases. This CDR3 is built from 17 residues. The germline V gene encodes CDR1 LNHDA and CDR2 SQIVND (reference sequence). V shed 4 bases and J 4 bases; nucleotides not matched to a gene: 11.

The chain employs TRBV13 and TRBJ1-1; TRBD1 matches at 8 bases. V shed 4 bases, J shed 4 bases, and the junction held 8 bases outside the gene matches. The CDR3 consists of 15 residues. The germline gives CDR1 PRHDT, CDR2 FYEKMQ (reference sequence). The DNA for the CDR3 is TGTGCCAGCAGCTCCCGACGGACAGGGAGCACTGAAGCTTTCTTT. It translates to CASSSRRTGSTEAFF.

CDR3 sequence (DNA): TGTGCCAGCAGCGCGCTGGGCGGTAGCAATCAGCCCCAGCATTTT. It codes for CASSALGGSNQPQHF. The chain employs TRBV6-1 and TRBJ1-5; D gene ambiguous. The V end was cut by 6 bases, the J end by 0 bases, with 12 bases between. Germline loops: CDR1 MNHNS, CDR2 SASEGT. The CDR3 totals 15 residues.

The chain combines TRBV7-9 with TRBJ1-2; D remains ambiguous. This CDR3 spans 12 amino acids. Trimming removed 0 bases from V and 6 bases from J, with 5 bases in between. Germline loops: CDR1 SEHNR, CDR2 FQNEAQ (reference sequence). This chain's CDR3 is CASSLALDGYTF. The CDR3 DNA reads as TGTGCCAGCAGCTTAGCTCTTGATGGCTACACCTTC.

V and J are TRBV18 and TRBJ2-2; unclear D gene. The CDR3 consists of 13 residues. In germline, CDR1 is KGHSH, CDR2 LQKENI. V lost 1 base to trimming and J lost 1 base, with 1 base between them. CDR3 bases: TGTGCCAGCTCACCACAGAACACCGGGGAGCTGTTTTTT. Amino acid sequence: CASSPQNTGELFF.

CDR3 sequence reads: CASRGQGNSPLHF. The CDR3, as DNA: TGTGCCAGCAGAGGACAGGGAAATTCACCCCTCCACTTT. This chain joins TRBV27 and TRBJ1-6, with 8 positions matching TRBD1. CDR3 length: 13 residues. The trim removed 6 bases at V and 7 bases at J, leaving 2 bases unmatched. Germline CDR1 is MNHEY and CDR2 is SMNVEV (reference sequence).

The gene calls are TRBV13 and TRBJ2-7, with TRBD1 as a possible D gene (6 bases). Germline V gene data show CDR1 as PRHDT and CDR2 as FYEKMQ (reference sequence). The CDR3 loop spans 14 amino acids. V shed 4 bases and J shed 1 base, with 11 bases lying between them. CDR3 amino acids: CASSYVQGSYEQYF. Here the CDR3 DNA reads TGTGCCAGCAGCTACGTACAGGGTTCCTACGAGCAGTACTTC.

This rearrangement joins TRBV19 to TRBJ1-4; the D is unclear. Per the germline V gene, CDR1 is LNHDA and CDR2 is SQIVND (reference sequence). Trimming left V 5 bases short and J 8 bases short, with 6 bases between. The CDR3 extends over 11 amino acids. CDR3 protein: CASSDWEKLFF. As DNA, the CDR3 is TGTGCCAGTAGTGATTGGGAAAAACTGTTTTTT.

The rearrangement links TRBV13 to TRBJ2-5; TRBD2 is a possible D gene (6 bases). This CDR3 has 16 residues. The germline V gene encodes CDR1 PRHDT and CDR2 FYEKMQ (reference sequence). Trimming removed 4 bases at V and 0 bases at J, with 15 bases between. The CDR3 protein is CASSSPDAGNQETQYF. CDR3 sequence (DNA): TGTGCCAGCAGCTCCCCCGACGCGGGGAACCAAGAGACCCAGTACTTC.

The chain joins TRBV27 to TRBJ1-1; no firm D call. Germline V CDR1 and CDR2: MNHEY, SMNVEV (reference sequence). The CDR3 contains 16 residues. Between the trimmed V and J ends, which lost 4 bases and 0 bases, there was a span of 15 bases. The CDR3 DNA reads TGTGCCAGCAGTTCTTTTCTTTCCGACCTGAACACTGAAGCTTTCTTT. It codes for CASSSFLSDLNTEAFF.

This clone has more than one count but fewer than ten. The chain combines TRBV4-1 with TRBJ1-4; weak D call: TRBD1 (5 bases). Deletions cut 1 base from V and 15 bases from J, with 12 bases between. The CDR3 length is 12 residues. Germline CDR1 MGHRA, CDR2 YSYEKL. CDR3 residues: CASSQGGSEMFF. CDR3 nucleotide sequence: TGCGCCAGCAGCCAAGGGGGCAGCGAGATGTTTTTT.

With respect to this clone: Distinct nucleotide sequences in the sample also encode this CDR3. The gene calls are TRBV4-1 and TRBJ1-2; D gene unclear. The CDR3 consists of 11 residues. The V gene's germline CDR1 is MGHRA and CDR2 YSYEKL. The V and J ends lost 1 base and 8 bases respectively, with 5 bases between them. CDR3: CASSQARGYTF. The CDR3 region has the DNA TGCGCCAGCAGCCAAGCAAGGGGCTACACCTTC.

In regard to this clone: The same CDR3 can be traced to other DNA sequences in this sample. The chain combines TRBV7-9 with TRBJ2-7; D remains ambiguous. This CDR3 has 14 amino acids. CDR1 and CDR2 (germline): SEHNR, FQNEAQ (reference sequence). V gave up 1 base and J gave up 2 bases, with 9 bases separating them. Written as DNA, the CDR3 is TGTGCCAGCAGCTTAGGTGGCGGTGCCTACGAGCAGTACTTC. This encodes CASSLGGGAYEQYF. Complete variable domain (other parts from reference TRBV7-9 and TRBJ2-7): DTGVSQNPRHKITKRGQNVTFRCDPISEHNRLYWYRQTLGQGPEFLTYFQNEAQLEKSRLLSDRFSAERPKGSFSTLEIQRTEQGDSAMYLCASSLGGGAYEQYFGPGTRLTVT.

The chain recombines TRBV5-1 with TRBJ2-2, with D hard to call. Trimming took 5 bases from V and 4 from J, leaving 9 bases between them. The CDR3 length is 13 residues. The germline gives CDR1 SGHRS, CDR2 YFSETQ. The DNA of the CDR3 is TGCGCCAGCAGTACCGTCCCCACCGGGGAGCTGTTTTTT. This gives the protein CASSTVPTGELFF.

The rearrangement joins TRBV30 to TRBJ2-7, with unresolved D. The CDR3 has 14 amino acids. Between the trimmed V and J ends, which lost 1 base and 3 bases, there was a span of 13 bases. The germline gives CDR1 GTSNPN, CDR2 SVGIG (reference sequence). CDR3 nucleotide sequence: TGTGCCTGGAGTGGGTGGGATTGGAGCTACGAGCAGTACTTC. Translation: CAWSGWDWSYEQYF.

The chain's CDR3 is CASSFGPSYGYTF. CDR3 nucleotides: TGCGCCAGCAGCTTTGGCCCCAGCTATGGCTACACCTTC. The chain recombines TRBV5-1 with TRBJ1-2; D uncertain. Germline loops: CDR1 SGHRS, CDR2 YFSETQ. Trimming took off 2 bases at V and 4 bases at J, with 9 bases between the two ends. The CDR3 is 13 residues long.

The rearrangement joins TRBV4-2 to TRBJ1-1; D gene uncertain. Per germline, CDR1 LGHNA and CDR2 YNFKEQ. This CDR3 contains 14 residues. V lost 1 base and J 1 base, leaving 7 bases between the germline ends. The CDR3 sequence: CASSQAMGNTEAFF. The CDR3, as DNA: TGTGCCAGCAGCCAAGCCATGGGGAACACTGAAGCTTTCTTT.

This rearrangement joins TRBV13 to TRBJ1-2; D unresolved. From germline, CDR1 is PRHDT and CDR2 FYEKMQ (reference sequence). The CDR3 runs to 16 residues. The germline V and J ends were trimmed by 1 base and 4 bases, with 16 bases remaining between them. CDR3 DNA sequence: TGTGCCAGCAGCTTAGTAACAGACGGGGTTGGCTATGGCTACACCTTC. This codes for CASSLVTDGVGYGYTF.

The chain combines TRBV5-1 with TRBJ2-6; tentatively, D is TRBD1 (6 bases). V was clipped by 0 bases and J by 4 bases, with 11 bases between them. The CDR3 covers 16 residues. The germline CDR1 and CDR2 sequences are SGHRS and YFSETQ. The chain's CDR3 is CASSLDYRAGANVLTF. Written as DNA, the CDR3 is TGCGCCAGCAGCTTGGACTACAGGGCCGGGGCCAACGTCCTGACTTTC.

V gene TRBV4-1 combines with J gene TRBJ2-3; TRBD2 aligns across 8 bases. After removal of 3 bases from V and 0 bases from J, the junction contained 8 bases not matched to a gene. CDR1 is MGHRA and CDR2 is YSYEKL in the germline V gene. The CDR3 sequence is 17 residues long. The CDR3 coding sequence is TGCGCCAGCAGCCAGACCCTTAGCGGGATTAGCACAGATACGCAGTATTTT. It yields the protein CASSQTLSGISTDTQYF.

V gene TRBV28 combines with J gene TRBJ1-5, with 10 bases fitting TRBD1. V lost 3 bases to trimming and J lost 14 bases; unmatched junction nucleotides: 16. Germline values: CDR1 MDHEN, CDR2 SYDVKM. This CDR3 has 16 residues. CDR3 sequence: CASSFGPGQGIGVKHF. CDR3 bases: TGTGCCAGCAGTTTCGGGCCGGGACAGGGGATAGGGGTAAAGCATTTT.